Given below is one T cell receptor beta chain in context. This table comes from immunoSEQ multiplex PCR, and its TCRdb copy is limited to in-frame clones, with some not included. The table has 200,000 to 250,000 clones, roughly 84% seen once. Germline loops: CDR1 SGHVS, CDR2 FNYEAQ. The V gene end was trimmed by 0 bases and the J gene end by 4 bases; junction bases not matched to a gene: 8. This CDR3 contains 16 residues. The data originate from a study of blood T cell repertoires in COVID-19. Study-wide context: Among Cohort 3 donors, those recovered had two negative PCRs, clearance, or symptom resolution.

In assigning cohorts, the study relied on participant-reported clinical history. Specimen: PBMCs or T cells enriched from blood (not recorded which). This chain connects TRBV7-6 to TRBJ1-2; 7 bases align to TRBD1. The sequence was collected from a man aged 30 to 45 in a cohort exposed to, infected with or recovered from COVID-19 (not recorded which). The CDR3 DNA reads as TGTGCCAGCAGCTTAGCCGCGACAGGGTATAGCTATGGCTACACCTTC. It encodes CASSLAATGYSYGYTF.